The rows below give T cell receptor beta chains drawn from one sample of a study of blood T cell repertoires in COVID-19. Profiling relied on immunoSEQ multiplex PCR, and the TCRdb table lists in-frame clones only, not all of them. The table lists over 200,000 clones, 89% of them singletons, with more than 4.5% in the top ten. Sequenced material: peripheral blood. The source is a middle-aged woman with acute or convalescent COVID-19. Each CDR3 is given with its conserved first and last residue. The D gene is left open where the match is weak. Part of the rows lack a size; the others show once, few, many or a class for expanded clones.

CDR3 protein,CDR3 DNA,D gene,J gene,clone size,V gene
CASSDRDRGVSTEAFF,TGTGCCAGCAGTGACCGGGACAGGGGAGTGAGCACTGAAGCTTTCTTT,TRBD1,TRBJ1-1,-,TRBV6-1
CASSLVNRVETQYF,TGTGCCAGCAGCTTAGTCAACAGGGTTGAGACCCAGTACTTC,-,TRBJ2-5,once,TRBV7-9
CASSSGLWSTDTQYF,TGCGCCAGCAGCTCGGGACTGTGGAGCACAGATACGCAGTATTTT,-,TRBJ2-3,once,TRBV5-1
CASSSRDQETQYF,TGTGCCAGCAGTTCCCGGGATCAAGAGACCCAGTACTTC,-,TRBJ2-5,-,TRBV6-9
CASSFGGPRETQYF,TGTGCCAGCAGCTTTGGAGGGCCCCGGGAGACCCAGTACTTC,-,TRBJ2-5,-,TRBV5-4
CASSDPRRGAAF,TGTGCCAGCAGTGATCCCAGGCGGGGGGCTGCCTTC,-,TRBJ1-2,-,TRBV6-1
CASSPLVNEQFF,TGTGCCAGCTCACCCCTAGTTAATGAGCAGTTCTTC,-,TRBJ2-1,once,TRBV18
CASKTGTETNGYTF,TGTGCCAGCAAAACCGGGACAGAAACGAATGGCTACACCTTC,TRBD1,TRBJ1-2,-,TRBV2
CASSLVPNEKLFF,TGTGCCAGCAGCTTGGTCCCAAATGAAAAACTGTTTTTT,-,TRBJ1-4,-,TRBV5-4
CSARRDTQYF,TGCAGTGCTAGGAGGGATACGCAGTATTTT,-,TRBJ2-3,-,TRBV20-1
CASSQEKVGQGGEKLFF,TGCGCCAGCAGCCAAGAAAAAGTTGGTCAGGGCGGTGAAAAACTGTTTTTT,-,TRBJ1-4,-,TRBV4-1
CASSQGPRTEDSLNTQYF,TGCGCCAGCAGCCAAGGTCCGAGGACAGAGGATTCTTTGAATACGCAGTATTTT,-,TRBJ2-3,-,TRBV4-1
CASSTPSGETSGELFF,TGTGCCAGCAGTACCCCTAGCGGGGAGACCTCCGGGGAGCTGTTTTTT,TRBD2,TRBJ2-2,-,TRBV2
CATSCLGGATDTQYF,TGTGCCACCAGCTGCCTAGGGGGGGCGACAGATACGCAGTATTTT,-,TRBJ2-3,-,TRBV24-1
CASSSAGGALFF,TGTGCCAGCAGCTCAGCCGGCGGGGCGCTGTTTTTT,-,TRBJ1-4,-,TRBV5-6
CASSSASMRETQYF,TGTGCCAGTAGTTCGGCGAGTATGCGGGAGACCCAGTACTTC,-,TRBJ2-5,few,TRBV19
CASSYEGGQPQHF,TGTGCCAGCAGTTACGAAGGAGGTCAGCCCCAGCATTTT,-,TRBJ1-5,-,TRBV6-5
CASSEAGTVSYGYTF,TGCGCCAGCAGCGAAGCCGGGACTGTGTCTTATGGCTACACCTTC,-,TRBJ1-2,-,TRBV5-1
CAIFPNDRGRETQYF,TGTGCCATATTCCCAAATGACAGGGGGCGAGAGACCCAGTACTTC,TRBD1,TRBJ2-5,-,TRBV5-4
CATSGTGESSYNEQFF,TGTGCCACCAGTGGGACAGGGGAAAGCTCCTACAATGAGCAGTTCTTC,TRBD1,TRBJ2-1,-,TRBV24-1
CSVEGGDFQETQYF,TGCAGCGTTGAAGGTGGGGACTTCCAAGAGACCCAGTACTTC,-,TRBJ2-5,-,TRBV29-1
CATSRTLSPLHF,TGTGCCACCAGCAGGACTCTCTCACCCCTCCACTTT,-,TRBJ1-6,-,TRBV15
CASSLEIVVQETQYF,TGTGCCAGCAGCTTAGAGATCGTTGTCCAGGAGACCCAGTACTTC,-,TRBJ2-5,-,TRBV7-9
CASSVGGGTSSGNTIYF,TGTGCCAGCAGCGTAGGTGGGGGGACTTCGTCTGGAAACACCATATATTTT,-,TRBJ1-3,-,TRBV9
CASSQWGTGNTDTQYF,TGTGCCAGCAGCCAATGGGGGACAGGGAACACAGATACGCAGTATTTT,TRBD1,TRBJ2-3,-,TRBV14
CASSLPGGETQYF,TGTGCCAGCAGCTTGCCAGGGGGGGAGACCCAGTACTTC,-,TRBJ2-5,-,TRBV5-4
CASGLVLWGTGGFNQPQHF,TGTGCTAGTGGTTTGGTACTTTGGGGGACAGGGGGTTTCAATCAGCCCCAGCATTTT,TRBD1,TRBJ1-5,-,TRBV12-5
CASSLVAGGALETQYF,TGTGCCAGCAGCTTAGTGGCCGGGGGGGCCTTGGAGACCCAGTACTTC,TRBD2,TRBJ2-5,-,TRBV11-2
CASVPILKTGRGVGAPLHF,TGTGCTAGTGTCCCAATCTTGAAGACAGGCAGGGGGGTTGGGGCACCCCTCCACTTT,TRBD1,TRBJ1-6,-,TRBV12-5
CAISRTGVGTEAFF,TGTGCCATCAGCCGGACAGGGGTTGGGACTGAAGCTTTCTTT,TRBD1,TRBJ1-1,-,TRBV10-3
CASSQAAAPRTDTQYF,TGCGCCAGCAGCCAAGCGGCGGCACCTCGCACAGATACGCAGTATTTT,-,TRBJ2-3,-,TRBV4-1
CASSPAGQGHYGYTF,TGTGCCAGCAGCCCCGCTGGACAGGGCCACTATGGCTACACCTTC,TRBD1,TRBJ1-2,-,TRBV11-2
CATSSQVYSGGADEQFF,TGTGCCACCAGCTCACAGGTATATAGCGGGGGGGCCGATGAGCAGTTCTTC,TRBD2,TRBJ2-1,-,TRBV15
CASSLETGLNTEAFF,TGTGCCAGCAGCTTGGAGACGGGACTTAACACTGAAGCTTTCTTT,-,TRBJ1-1,-,TRBV5-5
CASSQGTLGGAKNTQYF,TGTGCCAGCAGCCAAGGAACTCTAGGGGGGGCCAAGAATACGCAGTATTTT,-,TRBJ2-3,few,TRBV3-1/TRBV3-2
CASYRGQEAFF,TGTGCCAGTTATAGGGGGCAGGAAGCTTTCTTT,TRBD1,TRBJ1-1,-,TRBV19
CASSVQGEVYGYTF,TGTGCCAGCAGTGTGCAGGGGGAAGTATATGGCTACACCTTC,TRBD1,TRBJ1-2,-,TRBV2
CASSLGHNNSPLHF,TGTGCCAGCAGCTTGGGCCACAATAATTCACCCCTCCACTTT,-,TRBJ1-6,-,TRBV7-3
CASSVGDSRTQPQHF,TGTGCCAGCAGCGTAGGGGACAGTAGGACTCAGCCCCAGCATTTT,TRBD1,TRBJ1-5,-,TRBV9
CASSLEGRAGLGQPQHF,TGTGCCAGCAGCCTGGAGGGGAGGGCTGGGCTTGGTCAGCCCCAGCATTTT,-,TRBJ1-5,-,TRBV5-5
CASSEQGGNEKLFF,TGTGCCAGTAGTGAACAGGGGGGCAATGAAAAACTGTTTTTT,TRBD1,TRBJ1-4,once,TRBV19
CASSLDAGVGSPLHF,TGTGCCAGCAGCTTAGACGCAGGGGTCGGTTCACCCCTCCACTTT,-,TRBJ1-6,-,TRBV7-2
CASSLQPGSSTEAFF,TGTGCCAGCAGCCTGCAACCGGGGTCATCGACTGAAGCTTTCTTT,-,TRBJ1-1,-,TRBV7-8
CASSLQGFGTEAFF,TGCGCCAGCAGCTTACAGGGCTTCGGCACTGAAGCTTTCTTT,-,TRBJ1-1,-,TRBV5-1
CASSRTSGGVSTDTQYF,TGCGCCAGCAGCCGGACCAGCGGGGGGGTTAGCACAGATACGCAGTATTTT,TRBD2,TRBJ2-3,-,TRBV4-1
CASRAFQADTEAFF,TGCGCCAGCAGAGCTTTTCAGGCAGACACTGAAGCTTTCTTT,-,TRBJ1-1,-,TRBV5-1
CASSARGGQPNYGYTF,TGTGCCAGCAGCGCTCGGGGGGGACAGCCAAACTATGGCTACACCTTC,TRBD1,TRBJ1-2,-,TRBV9
CAWSLGQVNQPQHF,TGTGCCTGGAGTCTGGGACAGGTCAATCAGCCCCAGCATTTT,TRBD1,TRBJ1-5,-,TRBV30
CAWSTGWGYTF,TGTGCCTGGAGTACAGGGTGGGGCTACACCTTC,-,TRBJ1-2,once,TRBV30